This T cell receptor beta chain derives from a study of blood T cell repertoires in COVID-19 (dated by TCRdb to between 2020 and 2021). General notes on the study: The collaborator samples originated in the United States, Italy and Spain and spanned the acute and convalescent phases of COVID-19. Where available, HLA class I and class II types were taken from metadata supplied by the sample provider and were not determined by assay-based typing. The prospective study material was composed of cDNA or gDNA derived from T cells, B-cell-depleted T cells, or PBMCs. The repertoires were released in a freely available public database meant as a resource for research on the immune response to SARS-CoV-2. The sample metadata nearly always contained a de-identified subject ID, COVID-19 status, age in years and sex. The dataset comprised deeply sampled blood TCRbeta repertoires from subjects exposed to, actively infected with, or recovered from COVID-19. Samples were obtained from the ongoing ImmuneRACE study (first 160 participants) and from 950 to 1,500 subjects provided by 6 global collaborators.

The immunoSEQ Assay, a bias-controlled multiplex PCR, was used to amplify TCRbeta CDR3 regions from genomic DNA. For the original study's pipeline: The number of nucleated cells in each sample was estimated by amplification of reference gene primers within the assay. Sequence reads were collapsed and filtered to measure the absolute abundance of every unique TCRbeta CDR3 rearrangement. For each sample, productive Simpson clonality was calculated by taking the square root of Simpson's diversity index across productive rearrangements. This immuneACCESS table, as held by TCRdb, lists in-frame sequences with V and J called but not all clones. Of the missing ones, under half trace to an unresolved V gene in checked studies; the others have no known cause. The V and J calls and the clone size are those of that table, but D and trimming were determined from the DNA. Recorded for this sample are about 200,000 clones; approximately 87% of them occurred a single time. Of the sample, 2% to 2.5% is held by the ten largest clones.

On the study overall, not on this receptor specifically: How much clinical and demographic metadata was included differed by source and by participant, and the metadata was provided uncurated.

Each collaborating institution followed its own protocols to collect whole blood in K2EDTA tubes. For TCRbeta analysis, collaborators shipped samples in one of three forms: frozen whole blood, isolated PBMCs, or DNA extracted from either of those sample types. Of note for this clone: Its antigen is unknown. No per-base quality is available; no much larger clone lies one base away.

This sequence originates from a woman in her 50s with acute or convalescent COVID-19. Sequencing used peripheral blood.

The nucleotide sequence is given as TGTGCCAGCAGCATGGGACAGGGAGGCTATGGCTACACCTTC. Translated, it gives CASSMGQGGYGYTF. This chain joins TRBV6-2 or TRBV6-3 to TRBJ1-2; TRBD1 aligns with 9 central bases. CDR1 and CDR2 were assigned from the germline V gene as MNHEY and SVGEGT. Reading from cysteine to phenylalanine, the CDR3 counts 14 amino acids. Only the CDR3 part of the read is kept: 42 bases, read in frame from the first base. V and J are trimmed by 6 bases and 4 bases, and the gene matches miss 6 bases of the junction.